This T cell receptor (beta chain) came from a study of Ad26.COV2.S vaccination and SARS-CoV-2 variants. Study outcomes and limitations: Spike-specific CD8+ and CD4+ T cell responses reportedly showed substantial breadth after vaccination.

The data were produced by immunoSEQ multiplex PCR, yet TCRdb's version contains in-frame clones alone and is incomplete. The sample contains about 350,000 clones, 75% to 90% of which appear only once. The treatment was: roughly 19 received Ad26.COV2.S at low or high dose, single or two shots; 5 received placebo; per-sample allocation not given. The study sampled participants on day 63 after the first vaccine or placebo injection. The CDR3 length is 14 residues. The V gene's germline CDR1 is MNHNY and CDR2 SVGAGI (reference sequence). V shed 6 bases and J shed 9 bases, with 15 bases lying between them. This clone was detected only a few times. Its antigen is still unknown.

The origin of this receptor is a person aged 18-60 years who received the Ad26.COV2.S COVID-19 vaccine or a placebo. The chain uses TRBV6-6 and TRBJ1-6, with D perhaps matching TRBD1 (6 bases). Sequences were derived from peripheral blood, sampled in a trial of Ad26.COV2.S vaccine versus placebo. CDR3 loop: CASREQTGGSPLHF. DNA of the CDR3: TGTGCCAGCAGAGAACAGACAGGCGGTTCACCCCTCCACTTT.